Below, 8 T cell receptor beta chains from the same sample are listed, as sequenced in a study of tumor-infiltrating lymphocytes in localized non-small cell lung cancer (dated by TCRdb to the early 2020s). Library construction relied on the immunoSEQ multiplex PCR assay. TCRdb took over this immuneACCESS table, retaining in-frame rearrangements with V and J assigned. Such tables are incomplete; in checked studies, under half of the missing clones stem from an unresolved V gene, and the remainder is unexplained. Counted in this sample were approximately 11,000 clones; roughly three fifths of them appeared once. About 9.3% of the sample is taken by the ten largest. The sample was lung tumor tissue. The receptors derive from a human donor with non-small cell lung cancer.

CDR3 nucleotide sequence: TGTGCCACCAGCAGAGATCTCGGGACATACTACAATGAGCAGTTCTTC. It yields the protein CATSRDLGTYYNEQFF. The V call is TRBV15, the J call TRBJ2-1; maybe TRBD1 (6 bases). The CDR3 is 16 residues long. Germline lookup yields CDR1 LNHNV and CDR2 YYDKDF (reference sequence). Trimming removed 0 bases from V and 3 bases from J, with 12 bases in between.

In nucleotides, the CDR3 is TGTGCCAGCAGCACGGGACATATCAATCAGCCCCAGCATTTT. The encoded protein is CASSTGHINQPQHF. The rearrangement links TRBV7-9 to TRBJ1-5; tentatively, D is TRBD1 (6 bases). CDR1 and CDR2 (germline): SEHNR, FQNEAQ (reference sequence). The CDR3 has 14 residues. Trimming cost V 5 bases and J 3 bases, with 11 bases left between them.

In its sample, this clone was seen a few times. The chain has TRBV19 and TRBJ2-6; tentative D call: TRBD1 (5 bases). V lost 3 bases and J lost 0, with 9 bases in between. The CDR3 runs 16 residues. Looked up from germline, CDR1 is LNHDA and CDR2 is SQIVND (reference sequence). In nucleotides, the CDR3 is TGTGCCAGTAGTATGCAACAGGTCTCTGGGGCCAACGTCCTGACTTTC. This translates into CASSMQQVSGANVLTF.

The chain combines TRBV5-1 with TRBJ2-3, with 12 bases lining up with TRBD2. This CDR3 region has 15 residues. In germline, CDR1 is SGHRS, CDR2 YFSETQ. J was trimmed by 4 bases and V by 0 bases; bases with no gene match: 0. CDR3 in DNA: TGCGCCAGCAGCTTGGGACTAGCGGGAGCAGATACGCAGTATTTT. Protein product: CASSLGLAGADTQYF.

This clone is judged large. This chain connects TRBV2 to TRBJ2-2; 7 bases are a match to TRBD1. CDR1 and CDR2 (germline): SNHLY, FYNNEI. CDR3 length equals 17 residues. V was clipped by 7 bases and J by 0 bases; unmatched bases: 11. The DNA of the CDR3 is TGTGCCAGCACGACCCCCCGGGACAGTACGAACACCGGGGAGCTGTTTTTT. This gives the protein CASTTPRDSTNTGELFF.

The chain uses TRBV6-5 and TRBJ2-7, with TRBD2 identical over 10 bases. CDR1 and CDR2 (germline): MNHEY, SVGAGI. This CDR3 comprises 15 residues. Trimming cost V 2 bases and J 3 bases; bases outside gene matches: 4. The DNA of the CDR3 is TGTGCCAGCAGTTACCGGACTAGCGGCGGCTACGAGCAGTACTTC. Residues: CASSYRTSGGYEQYF.

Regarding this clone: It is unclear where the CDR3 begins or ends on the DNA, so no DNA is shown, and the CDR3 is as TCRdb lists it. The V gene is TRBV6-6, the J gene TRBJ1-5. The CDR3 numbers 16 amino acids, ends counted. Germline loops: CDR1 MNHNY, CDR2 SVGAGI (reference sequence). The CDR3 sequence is CASSSSRVTENQPQHF.

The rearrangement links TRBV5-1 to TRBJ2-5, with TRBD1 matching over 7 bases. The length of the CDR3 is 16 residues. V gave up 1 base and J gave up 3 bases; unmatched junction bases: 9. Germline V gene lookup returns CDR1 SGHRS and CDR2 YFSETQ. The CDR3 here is CASSLNPVGQKETQYF. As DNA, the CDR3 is TGCGCCAGCAGCTTGAATCCCGTGGGACAGAAAGAGACCCAGTACTTC.